These 20 T cell receptor beta chains were all obtained from the same sample, sequenced in a study of blood T cell repertoires in COVID-19. Libraries were prepared by immunoSEQ multiplex PCR; TCRdb keeps only in-frame clonotypes and omits some of them. The sample shows some 160,000 clones, 80% of them seen only once. The specimen sequenced was PBMCs or T cells enriched from blood (not recorded which). These receptors came from a woman aged 60-70 years who had recovered from COVID-19.

V usage is TRBV6-5 and J usage is TRBJ2-1, with TRBD2 matching 13 bases. This CDR3 contains 16 residues. Per the germline V gene, CDR1 is MNHEY and CDR2 is SVGAGI. V lost 4 bases and J lost 0; bases outside the gene matches: 0. CDR3 region: CASSWTSGGSYNEQFF. The CDR3 DNA sequence: TGTGCCAGCAGTTGGACTAGCGGGGGCTCCTACAATGAGCAGTTCTTC.

V gene TRBV7-8 combines with J gene TRBJ1-1, with a possible D match to TRBD1 (6 bases). The germline V gene encodes CDR1 SGHVS and CDR2 FQNEAQ. Deletions cut 4 bases from V and 10 bases from J, with 10 bases between. The CDR3 is 11 amino acids. The CDR3 DNA reads as TGTGCCAGCAGCTCACAGGGTGGAGCTTTCTTT. Translating gives CASSSQGGAFF. Full variable domain (rest looked up from reference TRBV7-8 and TRBJ1-1): GAGVSQSPRYKVAKRGQDVALRCDPISGHVSLFWYQQALGQGPEFLTYFQNEAQLDKSGLPSDRFFAERPEGSVSTLKIQRTQQEDSAVYLCASSSQGGAFFGQGTRLTVV.

This clone was seen many times. V and J are TRBV13 and TRBJ1-5, with no clear D. The CDR3 has 14 residues. Between the trimmed V and J ends, which lost 7 bases and 6 bases, there was a span of 16 bases. Germline CDR1 PRHDT, CDR2 FYEKMQ (reference sequence). The CDR3 DNA follows: TGTGCCAGCACCGTCCGAGGGATTGGTCAGCCCCAGCATTTT. Its translation is CASTVRGIGQPQHF.

The V call is TRBV7-7, the J call TRBJ2-2; D is unresolved. Germline V gives CDR1 SSHAT, CDR2 FNYEAQ (reference sequence). With 1 base removed from V and 5 bases from J, the gap between germline ends came to 11 bases. This CDR3 is 15 amino acids long. DNA of the CDR3: TGTGCCAGCAGCTTAGACGGTAGCCGGACCGGGGAGCTGTTTTTT. It translates to CASSLDGSRTGELFF.

This clone was detected ten times or more. The J gene is TRBJ1-4, the V gene TRBV5-6; 7 positions agree with TRBD1. Per germline, CDR1 SGHDT and CDR2 YYEEEE. This CDR3 contains 14 residues. The ends lost 3 bases at V and 3 bases at J; junction bases unmatched: 2. The CDR3 region has the DNA TGTGCCAGCAGCTCCACAGGGGCTAATGAAAAACTGTTTTTT. Its protein is CASSSTGANEKLFF.

This chain joins TRBV5-1 and TRBJ2-3, with 10 bases identical to TRBD2. V trimming: 5 bases; J trimming: 2 bases; junction bases outside the gene matches: 8. Germline assignment: CDR1 SGHRS and CDR2 YFSETQ. CDR3 length: 16 residues. The CDR3 DNA reads as TGCGCCAGCAGGAGTAAGCGGGGGGGATTCACAGATACGCAGTATTTT. Its protein is CASRSKRGGFTDTQYF.

This chain links TRBV9 with TRBJ2-3; D gene ambiguous. This CDR3 is 15 amino acids long. Trimming cost V 1 base and J 2 bases, with 11 bases left between them. CDR1 SGDLS and CDR2 YYNGEE come from the germline V gene. The CDR3 loop reads CASSVRSQDTDTQYF. The DNA for the CDR3 is TGTGCCAGCAGCGTAAGAAGCCAAGACACAGATACGCAGTATTTT.

V gene TRBV10-3 combines with J gene TRBJ1-6; D gene ambiguous. The CDR3 is 14 residues long. Germline V gene sequence: CDR1 ENHRY, CDR2 SYGVKD. The V end lost 2 bases, the J end lost 6 bases, and 8 bases lay between the germline ends. CDR3 DNA sequence: TGTGCCATCAGTGAGGGGCTGATTAATTCACCCCTCCACTTT. Its translation is CAISEGLINSPLHF.

The chain combines TRBV19 with TRBJ1-4; D gene ambiguous. V lost 3 bases and J 6 bases, leaving 14 bases between the germline ends. This CDR3 is 15 amino acids long. CDR1 is LNHDA, CDR2 SQIVND, per germline (reference sequence). The CDR3 here is CASSISRLSHEKLFF. Here the CDR3 DNA reads TGTGCCAGTAGTATTTCTCGACTGAGTCATGAAAAACTGTTTTTT. The variable domain in full, completed from reference TRBV19 and TRBJ1-4, reads DGGITQSPKYLFRKEGQNVTLSCEQNLNHDAMYWYRQDPGQGLRLIYYSQIVNDFQKGDIAEGYSVSREKKESFPLTVTSAQKNPTAFYLCASSISRLSHEKLFFGSGTQLSVL.

The chain uses TRBV6-6 and TRBJ1-4, with unresolved D. Trimming removed 6 bases from V and 0 bases from J, with 5 bases in between. Germline V gives CDR1 MNHNY, CDR2 SVGAGI (reference sequence). The CDR3 is 13 amino acids. The CDR3 here is CASSGATNEKLFF. In nucleotides, the CDR3 is TGTGCCAGCAGCGGTGCAACTAATGAAAAACTGTTTTTT.

The gene calls are TRBV3-1 (or the pseudogene TRBV3-2) and TRBJ2-1; 8 bases align to TRBD2. The length of the CDR3 is 16 residues. Looked up from germline, CDR1 is LGHDT and CDR2 is YNNKEL (reference sequence). The V segment lost 4 bases and the J segment 5 bases; nucleotides outside the gene matches: 10. The CDR3 DNA follows: TGTGCCAGCAGCCGAACCACTAGCGGTCCAGACAATGAGCAGTTCTTC. It translates to CASSRTTSGPDNEQFF.

This clone was found once. V usage is TRBV19 and J usage is TRBJ1-4; D possibly corresponds to TRBD1 (5 bases). The V end lost 1 base, the J end lost 4 bases, and 16 bases lay between the germline ends. CDR1 is LNHDA and CDR2 is SQIVND in the germline V gene (reference sequence). The CDR3 runs 17 residues. The CDR3 loop is CASSIAGRGRYNEKLFF. The CDR3 DNA reads as TGTGCCAGTAGTATAGCCGGGAGGGGACGCTATAATGAAAAACTGTTTTTT.

The sample holds a few counts of this clone. This chain links TRBV4-1 with TRBJ2-5, with 10 bases identical to TRBD1. The CDR3 totals 16 residues. Germline-derived CDR1 and CDR2 are MGHRA and YSYEKL. V dropped 0 bases and J dropped 5; count of bases not matched to a gene: 6. The CDR3 nucleotides are TGCGCCAGCAGCCAAGATCAGACAGGGGGCCGGGAGACCCAGTACTTC. It yields the protein CASSQDQTGGRETQYF.

V usage is TRBV27 and J usage is TRBJ1-1; D might be TRBD1 (5 bases). Germline CDR1 reads MNHEY; CDR2 reads SMNVEV (reference sequence). CDR3 length: 12 amino acids. The V end lost 6 bases, the J end lost 12 bases, and 17 bases lay between the germline ends. CDR3 loop: CASRHTGDLTFF. Here the CDR3 DNA reads TGTGCCAGCAGACACACGGGGGATCTGACTTTCTTT.

The V call is TRBV5-6, the J call TRBJ1-1; possibly TRBD1 for D (6 bases). Germline CDR1 SGHDT, CDR2 YYEEEE. Trimming pared 0 bases from V and 1 base from J, leaving 19 bases between. This CDR3 spans 18 amino acids. The CDR3 DNA is TGTGCCAGCAGCTTGGAATCCCGGGCAGGGACACCGAACACTGAAGCTTTCTTT. Its protein product is CASSLESRAGTPNTEAFF.

This clone appeared many times. The chain has TRBV19 and TRBJ1-2; 7 nucleotides match TRBD1. CDR1 LNHDA and CDR2 SQIVND come from the germline V gene (reference sequence). The CDR3 is 15 amino acids. The ends lost 7 bases at V and 5 bases at J; junction bases unmatched: 13. This chain's CDR3 is CASIGYGTTGYGYTF. CDR3 DNA: TGTGCCAGTATCGGATACGGGACGACAGGGTATGGCTACACCTTC.

J is TRBJ2-7 and V is TRBV5-1; 9 nucleotides match TRBD2. The CDR3 has 16 amino acids. V was clipped by 4 bases and J by 0 bases; unmatched bases: 8. Per the germline V gene, CDR1 is SGHRS and CDR2 is YFSETQ. Written as DNA, the CDR3 is TGCGCCAGCAGCCGGTTTGGCGGGGGGGACTCCTACGAGCAGTACTTC. Translated, it gives CASSRFGGGDSYEQYF.

This clone was seen a handful of times. This chain uses TRBV24-1 with TRBJ2-3, with D perhaps TRBD2 (6 bases). Trimming took off 3 bases at V and 5 bases at J, with 11 bases between the two ends. The CDR3 is 14 amino acids. Per germline, CDR1 KGHDR and CDR2 SFDVKD. Written as DNA, the CDR3 is TGTGCCACCAGTGATAGTCGGGGGATAGATACGCAGTATTTT. It specifies CATSDSRGIDTQYF.

The chain joins TRBV6-2 or TRBV6-3 to TRBJ1-1; no clear D. This CDR3 comprises 13 residues. Germline CDR1 MNHEY, CDR2 SVGEGT. V was cut by 4 bases and J by 1 base, with 7 bases left in between. This CDR3 reads CASSWAGNTEAFF. CDR3 DNA sequence: TGTGCCAGCAGTTGGGCGGGGAACACTGAAGCTTTCTTT.

The chain uses TRBV12-3 or TRBV12-4 and TRBJ1-2; D unresolved. The ends were cut back, 6 bases at V and 5 bases at J, with 13 bases in the middle. CDR3 size: 13 residues. In DNA, the CDR3 is TGTGCCAGCAGCTTGGGTCCGGGGTATGGCTACACCTTC. It codes for CASSLGPGYGYTF.